This TCR beta chain comes out of a study of CD8 T cells in ankylosing spondylitis. Study conclusions and caveats: A TCR beta motif made of fewer than 10 highly homologous variants seemed typical of ankylosing spondylitis blood.

This clonotype came up a few times. The antigen remains unidentified. The germline V gene encodes CDR1 MNHEY and CDR2 SVGAGI. Trimming removed 4 bases from V and 2 bases from J, with 9 bases in between. The CDR3 is 15 amino acids. TCRdb redid the calling of the 5' RACE reads with MiXCR, one entry per CDR3 protein. The table has some 800,000 distinct CDR3 sequences, about an eighth seen once. The sequenced sample consisted of blood, either unsorted or a sorted T cell fraction (not recorded which). This chain connects TRBV6-5 to TRBJ2-6; D may be TRBD2 (6 bases). The source is a male donor with ankylosing spondylitis. CDR3 nucleotides: TGTGCCAGCAGTTTAAGGGAGGCTGGGGCCAACGTCCTGACTTTC. It specifies CASSLREAGANVLTF.